This TCR beta chain was recovered during a study of blood T cell repertoires in COVID-19. Whole-study context: Sites in the United States, Italy and Spain provided acute and convalescent COVID-19 samples. From T cells, B-cell-depleted T cells, or PBMCs came the material, which was cDNA or gDNA.

Authors' methods: Amplification of reference gene primers provided the estimated nucleated cell counts. The method was immunoSEQ multiplex PCR; TCRdb's version includes in-frame clones alone and lacks a portion of them. V, J and clone size were drawn from that table, and D and trimming were deduced from the DNA. The sample lists about 54,000 clones; 85% were seen once. The CDR3 extends over 14 amino acids. V was pared by 5 bases and J by 8 bases, with 11 bases of the junction left unmatched. Germline V gene sequence: CDR1 SGHTA, CDR2 FQGNSA. The chain has TRBV7-2 and TRBJ1-2, with 7 bases lining up with TRBD1. The receptor's source is a human donor in a cohort sampled during active COVID-19. The sequenced sample was peripheral blood. The DNA for the CDR3 is TGTGCCAGCAGCACCCCAGGGGGTTTCTGGGGCTACACCTTC. Translating it yields CASSTPGGFWGYTF.